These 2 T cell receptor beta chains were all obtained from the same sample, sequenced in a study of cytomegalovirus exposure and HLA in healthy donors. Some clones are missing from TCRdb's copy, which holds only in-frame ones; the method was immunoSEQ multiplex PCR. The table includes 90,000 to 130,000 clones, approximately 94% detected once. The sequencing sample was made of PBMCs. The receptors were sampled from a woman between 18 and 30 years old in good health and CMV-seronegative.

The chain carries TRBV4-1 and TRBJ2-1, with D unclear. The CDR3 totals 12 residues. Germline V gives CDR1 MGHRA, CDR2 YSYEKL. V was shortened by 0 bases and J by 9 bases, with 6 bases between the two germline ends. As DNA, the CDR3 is TGCGCCAGCAGCCAAGATATGGCTGAGCAGTTCTTC. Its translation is CASSQDMAEQFF.

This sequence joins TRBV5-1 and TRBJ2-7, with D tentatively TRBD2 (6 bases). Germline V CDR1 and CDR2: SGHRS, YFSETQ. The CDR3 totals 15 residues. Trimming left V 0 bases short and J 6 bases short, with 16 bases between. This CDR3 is CASSLAGDGVGEQYF. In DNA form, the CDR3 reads TGCGCCAGCAGCTTGGCGGGGGATGGAGTCGGCGAGCAGTACTTC.